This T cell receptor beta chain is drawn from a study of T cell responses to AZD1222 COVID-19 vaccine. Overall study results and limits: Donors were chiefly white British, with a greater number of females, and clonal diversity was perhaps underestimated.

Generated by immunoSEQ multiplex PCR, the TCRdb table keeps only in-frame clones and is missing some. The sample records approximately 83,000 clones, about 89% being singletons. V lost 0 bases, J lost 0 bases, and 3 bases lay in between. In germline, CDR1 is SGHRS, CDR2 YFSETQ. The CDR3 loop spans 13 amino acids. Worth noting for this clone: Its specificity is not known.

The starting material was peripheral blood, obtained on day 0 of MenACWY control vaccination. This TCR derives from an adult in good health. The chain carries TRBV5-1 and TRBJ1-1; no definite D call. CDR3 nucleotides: TGCGCCAGCAGCTTGGAATTGAACACTGAAGCTTTCTTT. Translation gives CASSLELNTEAFF. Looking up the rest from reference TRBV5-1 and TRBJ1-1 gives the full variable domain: KAGVTQTPRYLIKTRGQQVTLSCSPISGHRSVSWYQQTPGQGLQFLFEYFSETQRNKGNFPGRFSGRQFSNSRSEMNVSTLELGDSALYLCASSLELNTEAFFGQGTRLTVV.